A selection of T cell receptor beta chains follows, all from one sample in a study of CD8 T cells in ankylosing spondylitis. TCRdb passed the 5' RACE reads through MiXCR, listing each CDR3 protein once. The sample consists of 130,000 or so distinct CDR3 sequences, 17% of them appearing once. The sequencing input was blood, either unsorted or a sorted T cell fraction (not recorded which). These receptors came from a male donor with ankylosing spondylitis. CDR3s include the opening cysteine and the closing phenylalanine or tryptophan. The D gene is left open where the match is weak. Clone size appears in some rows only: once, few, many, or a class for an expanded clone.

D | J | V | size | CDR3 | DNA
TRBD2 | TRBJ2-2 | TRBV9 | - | CASSVTSGGTGELFF | TGTGCCAGCAGCGTGACTAGCGGGGGAACCGGGGAGCTGTTTTTT
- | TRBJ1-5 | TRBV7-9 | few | CASSLDSQPQHF | TGTGCCAGCAGCTTAGATTCGCAGCCCCAGCATTTT